This T cell receptor (beta chain) was retrieved from a study of Tregs in tolerant kidney transplant recipients. Per the germline V gene, CDR1 is SQVTM and CDR2 is ANQGSEA. The CDR3 runs to 16 residues. The germline V and J ends were trimmed by 0 bases and 8 bases, with 20 bases remaining between them. Profiling relied on immunoSEQ multiplex PCR, and the TCRdb table lists in-frame clones only, not all of them. The table shows about 110,000 clones, with roughly 89% occurring only once. A word on this clone: What it binds is unknown.

Study-wide points: Validation in larger populations is needed because few patients were studied. Antigen-driven expansion was suggested because donor-specific Tregs expanded more than all Tregs in tolerant patients. Biological reproducibility was not directly addressed in this study.

This sequence was found in a human donor who received a combined kidney and bone marrow transplant. The chain recombines TRBV29-1 with TRBJ2-1; TRBD1 is a possible D gene (6 bases). The sample here was CD4+ T cells from blood, taken before the transplant. The CDR3 DNA follows: TGCAGCGTTGAAGATGCCGCTGGGGGCCGGGTCGATGAGCAGTTCTTC. Translation gives CSVEDAAGGRVDEQFF.